The 22 T cell receptor beta chains below were found in one sample sequenced in a study of shared clonotypes between healthy human individuals. Clones were read by immunoSEQ multiplex PCR, and TCRdb kept only the in-frame ones, dropping some. The sample has roughly 640,000 clones, over 65% seen once; the top ten hold 1.7%. Sequencing used memory CD4+ T cells sorted from blood. Subset noted: CD45RA-negative fraction. These receptors all stem from a woman in her twenties or thirties in good health.

In its sample, this clone was seen once. The rearrangement joins TRBV7-2 to TRBJ2-2; tentatively, D is TRBD1 or TRBD2 (5 bases each). V lost 6 bases, J lost 5 bases, and 13 bases lay in between. The CDR3 contains 14 residues. Germline CDR1 and CDR2: SGHTA and FQGNSA. In DNA form, the CDR3 reads TGTGCCAGCAGGTCCGGGACCGATACCGGGGAGCTGTTTTTT. This encodes CASRSGTDTGELFF.

This clone is a singleton in its sample. V and J are TRBV21-1 and TRBJ1-4. TRBV21-1 is a pseudogene segment. There are 19 residues in the CDR3. CDR3 in amino acids: CASSNDPGKAESTNEKLFF. CDR3 nucleotide sequence: TGTGCCAGCAGCAACGACCCTGGGAAAGCAGAATCAACTAATGAAAAACTGTTTTTT.

The rearrangement links TRBV7-2 to TRBJ2-7; D ambiguous. The V and J ends lost 5 bases and 5 bases respectively, with 19 bases between them. The CDR3 contains 15 residues. CDR1 is SGHTA and CDR2 is FQGNSA in the germline V gene. The CDR3 spells CASSPMAGAVHEQYF. CDR3 in DNA: TGTGCCAGCAGCCCCATGGCTGGTGCAGTCCACGAGCAGTACTTC.

V gene TRBV5-1 combines with J gene TRBJ1-3, with 9 bases lining up with TRBD1. The CDR3 extends over 17 amino acids. V dropped 4 bases and J dropped 8; count of bases not matched to a gene: 16. CDR1 SGHRS and CDR2 YFSETQ come from the germline V gene. CDR3 DNA sequence: TGCGCCAGCAGCCCGGGGACCGGGACAGGGTCTAGAGACACCATATATTTT. This translates into CASSPGTGTGSRDTIYF. The full variable domain, with the rest looked up from reference TRBV5-1 and TRBJ1-3, is KAGVTQTPRYLIKTRGQQVTLSCSPISGHRSVSWYQQTPGQGLQFLFEYFSETQRNKGNFPGRFSGRQFSNSRSEMNVSTLELGDSALYLCASSPGTGTGSRDTIYFGEGSWLTVV.

This clone was detected many times. The CDR3 nucleotides read TGTGCCAGCAGCGCCGGGACAGGCCATCGGACCATATATTTT. Protein product: CASSAGTGHRTIYF. The genes are TRBV11-2 and TRBJ1-3; TRBD1 matches 8 bases. V trimming: 5 bases; J trimming: 10 bases; junction bases outside the gene matches: 10. CDR1 is SGHAT, CDR2 FQNNGV, per germline. The CDR3 loop spans 14 amino acids.

This clone was counted between two and nine times. The rearrangement joins TRBV27 to TRBJ2-2, with TRBD2 matching 8 bases. The CDR3 runs to 17 residues. With V trimmed by 2 bases and J by 6 bases, 11 bases remained unmatched. Germline-derived CDR1 and CDR2 are MNHEY and SMNVEV (reference sequence). In DNA, the CDR3 is TGTGCCAGCAGTTTAACCATCGGGACTAGTGTTTCCGGGGAGCTGTTTTTT. Protein product: CASSLTIGTSVSGELFF.

In this sample, this clone turned up many times. The CDR3 coding sequence is TGTGCCTGGAGTGGGACAGCTGAAGCTTTCTTT. Translated: CAWSGTAEAFF. The V call is TRBV30, the J call TRBJ1-1; weak D call: TRBD1 (6 bases). CDR1 GTSNPN and CDR2 SVGIG come from the germline V gene (reference sequence). This CDR3 has 11 residues. The V gene lost 1 base and the J gene lost 6 bases, with 6 bases spanning the gap.

This clone was recorded a few times. The V call is TRBV28, the J call TRBJ2-5, with a possible D match to TRBD2 (6 bases). Per the germline V gene, CDR1 is MDHEN and CDR2 is SYDVKM. This CDR3 has 14 amino acids. Trimming stripped 6 bases from V and 1 base from J, with 12 bases between. CDR3 amino acids: CASRPSSAQETQYF. In DNA form, the CDR3 reads TGTGCCAGCAGGCCGTCTAGCGCCCAAGAGACCCAGTACTTC.

This clone was picked up a small number of times. The J gene is TRBJ2-5, the V gene TRBV5-6, with 9 bases matching TRBD2. CDR1 is SGHDT and CDR2 is YYEEEE in the germline V gene. V shed 4 bases and J 5 bases; nucleotides not matched to a gene: 12. This CDR3 is built from 16 residues. CDR3 residues: CASSQGISGGGETQYF. Written as DNA, the CDR3 is TGTGCCAGCAGCCAGGGGATTAGCGGGGGAGGGGAGACCCAGTACTTC.

V is TRBV29-1 and J is TRBJ2-3; D gene uncertain. The CDR3 is 12 amino acids. Germline-derived CDR1 and CDR2 are SQVTM and ANQGSEA. V was shortened by 4 bases and J by 0 bases, with 5 bases between the two germline ends. The CDR3: CSVVVSTDTQYF. The CDR3 DNA reads TGCAGCGTTGTGGTGAGCACAGATACGCAGTATTTT.

The CDR3 reads CASRRAASFNEQFF. DNA of the CDR3: TGTGCCAGCAGGAGGGCGGCCTCTTTCAATGAGCAGTTCTTC. The chain carries TRBV28 and TRBJ2-1; maybe TRBD2 (5 bases). Germline-derived CDR1 and CDR2 are MDHEN and SYDVKM. Between the trimmed V and J ends, which lost 6 bases and 6 bases, there was a span of 15 bases. CDR3 length equals 14 residues. Using reference TRBV28 and TRBJ2-1 for the parts outside the CDR3, the full variable domain is DVKVTQSSRYLVKRTGEKVFLECVQDMDHENMFWYRQDPGLGLRLIYFSYDVKMKEKGDIPEGYSVSREKKERFSLILESASTNQTSMYLCASRRAASFNEQFFGPGTRLTVL.

Regarding this clone: A single base is all that separates this from a far larger clone, so a read error is likely. Other DNA sequences in the sample encode the same CDR3. This chain connects TRBV5-1 to TRBJ2-1; 9 nucleotides agree with TRBD2. V lost 1 base, J lost 2 bases, and 1 base stayed unmatched. The CDR3 consists of 15 residues. Looked up from germline, CDR1 is SGHRS and CDR2 is YFSETQ. Written as DNA, the CDR3 is TGCGCCAGCAGCTTGTCTAGCGGGACCTACAATGAGCAGTTCTTC. It encodes CASSLSSGTYNEQFF.

This clone was observed a few times. The V and J genes are TRBV7-7 and TRBJ2-2, with D maybe TRBD2 (6 bases). V lost 5 bases and J lost 5, with 9 bases in between. Germline values: CDR1 SSHAT, CDR2 FNYEAQ (reference sequence). This CDR3 comprises 13 residues. The CDR3 DNA follows: TGTGCCAGCAGCCCGGGAGAAACCGGGGAGCTGTTTTTT. Amino acid sequence: CASSPGETGELFF.

A remark on this clone: This may stem from a read error, because a much larger clone lies one nucleotide away. The chain carries TRBV6-1 and TRBJ2-7; D is ambiguous. This CDR3 contains 11 residues. From germline, CDR1 is MNHNS and CDR2 SASEGT. V gave up 2 bases and J gave up 3 bases, with 2 bases separating them. CDR3 coding DNA: TGTGCCAGCAGTGAACACTACGAGCAGTACTTC. Translating gives CASSEHYEQYF.

The V and J genes are TRBV4-2 and TRBJ2-7, with D perhaps TRBD1 (6 bases). The CDR3 extends over 14 amino acids. Germline V gene lookup returns CDR1 LGHNA and CDR2 YNFKEQ. V was trimmed by 0 bases and J by 3 bases, leaving 9 bases between them. CDR3 region: CASSQDQGGYEQYF. CDR3 DNA: TGTGCCAGCAGCCAAGATCAAGGGGGCTACGAGCAGTACTTC.

J is TRBJ2-1 and V is TRBV27, with 9 bases identical to TRBD2. The CDR3 contains 14 residues. CDR1 and CDR2 (germline): MNHEY, SMNVEV (reference sequence). The V and J ends lost 6 bases and 4 bases, in that order; junction bases with no gene match: 4. The CDR3 sequence is CASRGLADYNEQFF. The CDR3 nucleotides read TGTGCCAGCAGGGGACTAGCCGATTACAATGAGCAGTTCTTC.

The CDR3 region is CSARVQSGANVLTF. DNA for the CDR3: TGCAGCGCACGGGTACAGTCTGGGGCCAACGTCCTGACTTTC. The rearrangement links TRBV29-1 to TRBJ2-6; D unclear. Germline CDR1 is SQVTM and CDR2 is ANQGSEA. This CDR3 is 14 amino acids long. Trimming cost V 7 bases and J 1 base, with 11 bases left between them.

CDR3 nucleotides: TGTGCCAGCAAAAAGGGGCAGAGGAACACTGAAGCTTTCTTT. Its protein is CASKKGQRNTEAFF. This sequence joins TRBV6-5 and TRBJ1-1; the D gene is possibly TRBD1 (5 bases). CDR3 size: 14 residues. Germline V lookup: CDR1 MNHEY, CDR2 SVGAGI. The ends were cut back, 7 bases at V and 1 base at J, with 13 bases in the middle.

The chain recombines TRBV19 with TRBJ2-1; 9 bases are a match to TRBD1. CDR3 length: 16 residues. The germline V gene encodes CDR1 LNHDA and CDR2 SQIVND (reference sequence). Trimming cost V 6 bases and J 2 bases; bases outside gene matches: 8. CDR3 nucleotide sequence: TGTGCCAGTAGCTCCGGGACAGGGTCAACCTACAATGAGCAGTTCTTC. Translation: CASSSGTGSTYNEQFF. Looking up the rest from reference TRBV19 and TRBJ2-1 gives the full variable domain: DGGITQSPKYLFRKEGQNVTLSCEQNLNHDAMYWYRQDPGQGLRLIYYSQIVNDFQKGDIAEGYSVSREKKESFPLTVTSAQKNPTAFYLCASSSGTGSTYNEQFFGPGTRLTVL.

This clone showed up just a few times. This chain joins TRBV5-4 and TRBJ2-3; D may be TRBD2 (6 bases). The V gene lost 2 bases and the J gene lost 2 bases, with 12 bases spanning the gap. Per the germline V gene, CDR1 is SGHNT and CDR2 is YYREEE (reference sequence). This CDR3 contains 15 residues. The CDR3 loop is CASSFPGLLTDTQYF. CDR3 nucleotide sequence: TGTGCCAGCAGCTTCCCGGGACTTCTCACAGATACGCAGTATTTT.

This clone was counted only a few times. Here the CDR3 DNA reads TGTGCCAGCAGTGCCCCACAGGGCGATGAGCAGTTCTTC. Its translation is CASSAPQGDEQFF. The chain recombines TRBV2 with TRBJ2-1, with D perhaps matching TRBD1 (6 bases). Germline CDR1 is SNHLY and CDR2 is FYNNEI. There are 13 residues in the CDR3. The ends were cut back, 4 bases at V and 8 bases at J, with 12 bases in the middle.

The CDR3 DNA follows: TGTGCCAGCAGCTCTCACCAGGCGAACTATGGCTACACCTTC. Residues: CASSSHQANYGYTF. This chain uses TRBV5-4 with TRBJ1-2; D call uncertain. CDR1 is SGHNT, CDR2 YYREEE, per germline (reference sequence). The CDR3 is 14 residues long. Between the trimmed V and J ends, which lost 3 bases and 2 bases, there was a span of 11 bases.